This T cell receptor (beta chain) was retrieved from a study of T cells after yellow fever vaccination. TCRdb processed the 5' RACE reads anew with MiXCR; each CDR3 protein has one entry. The profile covers some 560,000 distinct CDR3 sequences, with roughly a sixth appearing a single time and roughly 17% taken by the ten largest. The CDR3 is made up of 14 amino acids. Trimming stripped 4 bases from V and 4 bases from J, with 13 bases between. Germline loops: CDR1 MGHDK, CDR2 SYGVNS. The receptor was isolated from a man between 18 and 29 years old who received the YFV17D yellow fever vaccine. This specimen consisted of PBMCs, obtained about 5 days after the first yellow fever vaccination. The chain is built from TRBV25-1 and TRBJ1-1; weak D call: TRBD1 (5 bases). CDR3 bases: TGTGCCAGCAGTGGTGCAGGGCTGGGCACTGAAGCTTTCTTT. It translates to CASSGAGLGTEAFF.